What follows is one T cell receptor (beta chain) and its context. Its antigen is as yet unknown. This CDR3 has 13 amino acids. V was clipped by 3 bases and J by 1 base, with 6 bases between them. Germline V CDR1 and CDR2: SGHDN, FVKESK. After isolation, RNA underwent reverse transcription to generate cDNA as the sequencing template. Sequencing was performed with immunoSEQ multiplex PCR; in TCRdb, only in-frame clones are kept and a portion is missing. The sample contains 160,000 or so clones, less than 75% of which appear only once. The sample comes from a study of CD8+ T cells in alopecia areata. Treatment of the sample: oral pan-JAK inhibitor, 5-10 mg twice daily. It was from alopecia areata patients that lesional scalp punch biopsies and peripheral blood were collected. Findings of the study overall: Scalp clonality and expanded CD8+ clones among the top 100 showed significant decreases with tofacitinib.

The genes are TRBV14 and TRBJ1-1; no firm D call. Sequencing used CD4+ T cells sorted from blood, obtained between weeks 55 and 65, from a patient treated with tofacitinib. The receptor's source is a human donor with alopecia areata. The CDR3, as DNA: TGTGCCAGCAGCCAGGGTCGGAACACTGAAGCTTTCTTT. This codes for CASSQGRNTEAFF.